This is a list of T cell receptor beta chains from one sample in a study of blood T cell repertoires in COVID-19. TCRdb's table, derived via immunoSEQ multiplex PCR, lists solely in-frame clones and lacks some. The top ten hold approximately 2.2% of the sample, which has about 200,000 clones, around 87% seen once. The specimen sequenced was PBMCs or T cells enriched from blood (not recorded which). Source of these receptors: a woman in her thirties who had recovered from COVID-19. Both conserved end residues are part of each CDR3. A D gene is named only where the DNA matches it firmly. The size of a clone is reported for some rows only, either as once, few or many, or as a class for expanded clones.

cdr3_aa: CASSTWDSSNQPQHF
cdr3_nt: TGTGCCAGCAGTACCTGGGACAGTAGCAATCAGCCCCAGCATTTT
clone_size: NA
v_call: TRBV2
d_call: TRBD1
j_call: TRBJ1-5

cdr3_aa: CASSVSGNTEAFF
cdr3_nt: TGTGCCAGCAGCGTCAGCGGGAACACTGAAGCTTTCTTT
clone_size: NA
v_call: TRBV11-3
d_call: NA
j_call: TRBJ1-1

cdr3_aa: CASSFYSSGGDGEQFF
cdr3_nt: TGTGCCAGCAGCTTCTATTCTAGCGGGGGGGATGGTGAGCAGTTCTTC
clone_size: NA
v_call: TRBV7-2
d_call: TRBD2
j_call: TRBJ2-1

cdr3_aa: CASSGGPLETQYF
cdr3_nt: TGTGCCAGCAGCGGAGGCCCCTTGGAGACCCAGTACTTC
clone_size: NA
v_call: TRBV9
d_call: NA
j_call: TRBJ2-5

cdr3_aa: CASSLSEGGPETQYF
cdr3_nt: TGTGCCAGCAGCTTAAGCGAGGGAGGGCCGGAGACCCAGTACTTC
clone_size: NA
v_call: TRBV6-5
d_call: TRBD2
j_call: TRBJ2-5

cdr3_aa: CASSPATGTVGETQYF
cdr3_nt: TGTGCCAGCTCACCCGCGACAGGGACGGTTGGCGAGACCCAGTACTTC
clone_size: NA
v_call: TRBV18
d_call: TRBD1
j_call: TRBJ2-5

cdr3_aa: CASSQTGYGYTF
cdr3_nt: TGTGCCAGCAGCCAAACAGGGTATGGCTACACCTTC
clone_size: once
v_call: TRBV7-6
d_call: NA
j_call: TRBJ1-2

cdr3_aa: CASSMTGVNNEQFF
cdr3_nt: TGTGCCAGCAGCATGACAGGCGTTAACAATGAGCAGTTCTTC
clone_size: NA
v_call: TRBV7-2
d_call: NA
j_call: TRBJ2-1

cdr3_aa: CASSLVSRETEAFF
cdr3_nt: TGTGCCAGCAGCTTAGTTTCCAGGGAAACTGAAGCTTTCTTT
clone_size: NA
v_call: TRBV11-3
d_call: NA
j_call: TRBJ1-1

cdr3_aa: CASSTGVGSKNIQYF
cdr3_nt: TGTGCCAGTAGTACAGGGGTTGGATCCAAAAACATTCAGTACTTC
clone_size: NA
v_call: TRBV19
d_call: NA
j_call: TRBJ2-4

cdr3_aa: CASRTGTGGNYGYTF
cdr3_nt: TGTGCCAGTAGAACCGGGACAGGGGGAAACTATGGCTACACCTTC
clone_size: once
v_call: TRBV19
d_call: TRBD1
j_call: TRBJ1-2

cdr3_aa: CASRSTGGGYGYTF
cdr3_nt: TGTGCCAGCAGGAGTACAGGGGGCGGCTATGGCTACACCTTC
clone_size: NA
v_call: TRBV7-2
d_call: TRBD1
j_call: TRBJ1-2

cdr3_aa: CASSYPDRVFGANVLTF
cdr3_nt: TGTGCCAGCAGTTACCCGGACAGGGTCTTTGGGGCCAACGTCCTGACTTTC
clone_size: NA
v_call: TRBV6-2/TRBV6-3
d_call: TRBD1
j_call: TRBJ2-6